The 18 T cell receptor beta chains given below trace back to one sample, sequenced in a study of T cell responses to AZD1222 COVID-19 vaccine. Some clones are missing from TCRdb's copy, which holds only in-frame ones; the method was immunoSEQ multiplex PCR. The data hold roughly 110,000 clones, with 70% to 90% observed a single time. The source material was peripheral blood, sampled 28 days after the second AZD1222 dose. The receptors were gathered from an adult who received the AZD1222 COVID-19 vaccine.

This chain connects TRBV18 to TRBJ2-7, with D perhaps matching TRBD1 (5 bases). CDR1 is KGHSH, CDR2 LQKENI, per germline. CDR3 length: 14 amino acids. Trimming took 6 bases from V and 2 from J, leaving 14 bases between them. In DNA form, the CDR3 reads TGTGCCAGCTCTCAAGAGTCAGGGCCCTACGAGCAGTACTTC. Amino acid sequence: CASSQESGPYEQYF.

This chain uses TRBV12-3 or TRBV12-4 with TRBJ1-2; D perhaps matches TRBD1 (5 bases). The CDR3 sequence is 12 residues long. The V end lost 5 bases, the J end lost 7 bases, and 11 bases lay between the germline ends. In DNA, the CDR3 is TGTGCCAGCAGTGCCGGGACCCTTGGCTACACCTTC. This translates into CASSAGTLGYTF.

The rearrangement links TRBV7-3 to TRBJ2-4; 9 bases agree with TRBD1. Germline V gene data show CDR1 as SGHTA and CDR2 as FQGTGA. The CDR3 is 15 amino acids. V shed 3 bases, J shed 1 base, and the junction held 1 base outside the gene matches. CDR3 in amino acids: CASSLGTGAKNIQYF. CDR3 sequence (DNA): TGTGCCAGCAGCTTGGGGACAGGGGCCAAAAACATTCAGTACTTC.

The chain links TRBV6-5 to TRBJ1-2, with TRBD1 matching over 11 bases. Per germline, CDR1 MNHEY and CDR2 SVGAGI. This CDR3 is built from 16 residues. V dropped 2 bases and J dropped 4; count of bases not matched to a gene: 6. CDR3 residues: CASSYVRTGGGYGYTF. DNA for the CDR3: TGTGCCAGCAGTTACGTAAGGACAGGGGGCGGCTATGGCTACACCTTC.

V is TRBV27 and J is TRBJ1-2; 10 positions match TRBD1. Germline assignment: CDR1 MNHEY and CDR2 SMNVEV (reference sequence). This CDR3 comprises 17 residues. With V trimmed by 4 bases and J by 2 bases, 10 bases remained unmatched. Here the CDR3 DNA reads TGTGCCAGCAGTTGGGGAGCAGGGGACAGGGGCAACTATGGCTACACCTTC. Protein: CASSWGAGDRGNYGYTF.

The chain is built from TRBV4-3 and TRBJ2-2; perhaps TRBD1 as D (7 bases). CDR1 is LGHNA and CDR2 is YSLEER in the germline V gene. The CDR3 is 15 residues long. Trimming cost V 6 bases and J 4 bases, with 15 bases left between them. CDR3 in amino acids: CASRQGGAFTGELFF. The CDR3 DNA is TGCGCCAGCAGGCAGGGGGGCGCCTTCACCGGGGAGCTGTTTTTT.

The chain carries TRBV11-2 and TRBJ2-7; D is undetermined. There are 13 residues in the CDR3. The ends were cut back, 5 bases at V and 6 bases at J, with 14 bases in the middle. CDR1 is SGHAT and CDR2 is FQNNGV in the germline V gene. CDR3 bases: TGTGCCAGCAGCGACCGCCGGGCCTCCGAGCAGTACTTC. It codes for CASSDRRASEQYF.

This chain joins TRBV19 and TRBJ1-5; 8 nucleotides match TRBD1. Trimming at V came to 5 bases and at J to 1 base, leaving 7 bases not matched to a gene. The CDR3 totals 16 residues. Germline loops: CDR1 LNHDA, CDR2 SQIVND (reference sequence). The CDR3 region has the DNA TGTGCCAGTAGTGGACAGGGATCTGGGAGCAATCAGCCCCAGCATTTT. Translating gives CASSGQGSGSNQPQHF.

This chain links TRBV19 with TRBJ2-1; tentative D call: TRBD1 (5 bases). The CDR3 covers 14 residues. CDR1 is LNHDA, CDR2 SQIVND, per germline (reference sequence). Trimming shortened V by 6 bases and J by 1 base, and 10 bases separated the two germline ends. The CDR3 protein is CASRDAGSYNEQFF. The CDR3 DNA follows: TGTGCCAGTAGGGACGCAGGGTCCTACAATGAGCAGTTCTTC.

The CDR3 nucleotides are TGTGCCAGCAGCCAAAGCCCAACCTATGGCTACACCTTC. This sequence encodes CASSQSPTYGYTF. This rearrangement joins TRBV16 to TRBJ1-2; no definite D call. Trimming removed 2 bases at V and 4 bases at J, with 8 bases between. Germline CDR1 KGHSY, CDR2 FQNENV. This CDR3 has 13 amino acids.

The CDR3 region has the DNA TGTGCCAGCAGGTGGACAGGGGGTATCAGTGGGGAGCTGTTTTTT. Its protein is CASRWTGGISGELFF. The chain has TRBV6-5 and TRBJ2-2; 10 nucleotides agree with TRBD1. The CDR3 has 15 amino acids. Germline V gives CDR1 MNHEY, CDR2 SVGAGI. With 6 bases clipped from V and 8 bases from J, the junction kept 9 bases outside the gene matches.

This chain uses TRBV18 with TRBJ2-5, with D uncertain. Trimming pared 0 bases from V and 5 bases from J, leaving 7 bases between. The CDR3 spans 13 residues. Germline V gene lookup returns CDR1 KGHSH and CDR2 LQKENI. The CDR3 is CASSPPGRETQYF. In nucleotides, the CDR3 is TGTGCCAGCTCACCACCGGGCCGGGAGACCCAGTACTTC.

This chain uses TRBV7-3 with TRBJ1-1; D possibly corresponds to TRBD1 (5 bases). With 0 bases removed from V and 11 bases from J, the gap between germline ends came to 13 bases. This CDR3 region has 13 residues. Germline V lookup: CDR1 SGHTA, CDR2 FQGTGA. CDR3 residues: CASSLTGGTRAFF. DNA for the CDR3: TGTGCCAGCAGCTTAACGGGAGGGACGCGCGCTTTCTTT.

This clone has just a few counts. V and J are TRBV6-5 and TRBJ2-5; 11 bases are a match to TRBD2. The germline CDR1 and CDR2 sequences are MNHEY and SVGAGI. V lost 2 bases and J lost 3; bases outside the gene matches: 5. This CDR3 is built from 16 residues. This CDR3 reads CASSYPGTSGKETQYF. CDR3 DNA: TGTGCCAGCAGTTACCCCGGGACTAGCGGCAAAGAGACCCAGTACTTC.

This rearrangement joins TRBV7-9 to TRBJ1-1; no clear D. The CDR3 totals 12 residues. The V end was cut by 1 base, the J end by 4 bases, with 4 bases between. Germline loops: CDR1 SEHNR, CDR2 FQNEAQ (reference sequence). CDR3 nucleotides: TGTGCCAGCAGCTTAGTTCCCACTGAAGCTTTCTTT. Protein sequence: CASSLVPTEAFF.

The chain is built from TRBV7-2 and TRBJ1-2; the D gene is possibly TRBD1 (6 bases). The CDR3 has 16 amino acids. Trimming shortened V by 0 bases and J by 6 bases, and 17 bases separated the two germline ends. Germline lookup yields CDR1 SGHTA and CDR2 FQGNSA. The DNA of the CDR3 is TGTGCCAGCAGCTTAGCGAATCTAGGACAGAGAAATGGCTACACCTTC. This gives the protein CASSLANLGQRNGYTF.

This clone was seen a single time. The chain combines TRBV6-5 with TRBJ2-7, with D tentatively TRBD1 (6 bases). The CDR3 loop spans 13 amino acids. Looked up from germline, CDR1 is MNHEY and CDR2 is SVGAGI. Trimming pared 6 bases from V and 6 bases from J, leaving 15 bases between. CDR3 sequence (DNA): TGTGCCAGCAGCGCCAACAGGGTCGGCGAGCAGTACTTC. Protein: CASSANRVGEQYF.

The genes are TRBV11-2 and TRBJ2-7; tentative D call: TRBD2 (7 bases). Germline V gene lookup returns CDR1 SGHAT and CDR2 FQNNGV. The CDR3 loop spans 13 amino acids. Trimming pared 0 bases from V and 6 bases from J, leaving 9 bases between. The CDR3 DNA is TGTGCCAGCAGCTTAGACGGGGGGCGCGAGCAGTACTTC. Translating gives CASSLDGGREQYF.